This TCR beta chain was documented in a study of blood T cell repertoires in COVID-19 (dated by TCRdb to 2019 to 2021). Background for the entire study: Samples from collaborators originated in the United States, Italy and Spain and spanned both the acute and convalescent phases of COVID-19. The prospective study material was composed of cDNA or gDNA derived from T cells, B-cell-depleted T cells, or PBMCs. Subjects who had been exposed to COVID-19, were actively infected with it, or had recovered from it provided the deeply sampled blood TCRbeta repertoires that made up the dataset. The repertoires were released in a freely available public database intended as a resource for research on the immune response to SARS-CoV-2. The samples were drawn from two sources: the first 160 participants of the ongoing ImmuneRACE study, and over 1,000 subjects contributed by 6 global collaborators. A de-identified subject ID, COVID-19 status, age in years and sex were almost always included in the sample metadata. Where HLA class I and class II types were available, the types were taken from metadata supplied by the sample provider, not from assay-based typing.

What the research found in general, with its limitations: Clinical and demographic metadata were provided uncurated, with the amount varying by source and participant.

About this clone: This clone's antigen is unknown. Nothing much larger sits one base from this clone, and base qualities are not available.

Samples from volunteer blood donors who had recovered from COVID-19 were contributed by a second Seattle source. Each collaborating institution followed its own protocols to collect whole blood in K2EDTA tubes. For TCRbeta analysis, collaborators shipped samples in one of three forms: frozen whole blood, isolated PBMCs, or DNA extracted from either of those sample types. TCRbeta CDR3 regions were amplified from genomic DNA by means of the immunoSEQ Assay, a bias-controlled multiplex PCR. As for the original processing: Within the assay, amplification of reference gene primers was used to estimate how many nucleated cells each sample contained. To quantify the absolute abundance of each unique TCRbeta CDR3 rearrangement, sequence reads were collapsed and filtered. For each sample, productive Simpson clonality was calculated by taking the square root of Simpson's diversity index across productive rearrangements. TCRdb took over this immuneACCESS table, retaining in-frame rearrangements with V and J assigned. Such tables are incomplete; in checked studies, under half of the missing clones stem from an unresolved V gene, and the remainder is unexplained. The D gene and trimming were derived from the DNA, and the V and J assignments and clone size from that table. The sample contains about 190,000 clones, about 88% of them found a single time. About 6.8% of the sample belongs to the ten largest clones.

Reading from cysteine to phenylalanine, the CDR3 counts 13 amino acids. Solely the CDR3 DNA is kept, with 39 bases framed from the first base. Looking up the germline V gene (reference sequence) yields CDR1 SEHNR and CDR2 FQNEAQ. V loses 5 bases of germline sequence and J loses 2 bases, and the interval between the two ends is 9 bases. Sequenced sample: peripheral blood. This TCR was recovered from a woman aged 40 to 50 who had recovered from COVID-19. The chain is assembled from TRBV7-9 and TRBJ2-5; D gene: possibly TRBD2, on 6 matching bases. The CDR3 here reads CASSPDYQETQYF. The DNA sequence is as follows: TGTGCCAGCAGCCCGGACTATCAAGAGACCCAGTACTTC.